This is a list of T cell receptor beta chains from one sample in a study of blood T cell repertoires in COVID-19. Clones were read by immunoSEQ multiplex PCR, and TCRdb kept only the in-frame ones, dropping some. The sample shows under 300,000 clones, roughly 89% of them seen only once. The sequencing input was peripheral blood. The receptors here all came from a woman in her thirties or forties who had recovered from COVID-19. The CDR3 runs from the conserved cysteine through the conserved F or W. The order of the fields is clone size, V gene, D gene, J gene, CDR3 DNA, CDR3 protein. A D gene is named only where the DNA matches it firmly. Clone size is shown for a subset of rows, as once, few, many or a class of expanded clone.

NA	TRBV19	NA	TRBJ1-5	TGTGCCAGTAGTATATCGGGGGAGCGGGGGATCCATCAGCCCCAGCATTTT	CASSISGERGIHQPQHF
NA	TRBV5-8	TRBD1	TRBJ1-1	TGTGCCAGCAGCTGGGGACAGGGCAACACTGAAGCTTTCTTT	CASSWGQGNTEAFF
NA	TRBV10-3	TRBD2	TRBJ2-1	TGTGCCATCAGTGATCCGGGACTAGCGGGCAATGAGCAGTTCTTC	CAISDPGLAGNEQFF
NA	TRBV27	TRBD2	TRBJ2-7	TGTGCCAGCACCGCGGGCGGGGGACCTTCCTACGAGCAGTACTTC	CASTAGGGPSYEQYF
once	TRBV28	NA	TRBJ2-7	TGTGCCAGCAGGTCCGGGACAAGCGACGAGCAGTACTTC	CASRSGTSDEQYF
once	TRBV9	TRBD1	TRBJ2-7	TGTGCCAGCAGCGTGTCCCCGGGACAGGGGGACGAGCAGTACTTC	CASSVSPGQGDEQYF
NA	TRBV2	TRBD1	TRBJ1-5	TGTGCCAGCGGACAGGGGAATAGCAATCAGCCCCAGCATTTT	CASGQGNSNQPQHF
NA	TRBV9	NA	TRBJ1-1	TGTGCCAGCAAAGGGGGACCCGACACTGAAGCTTTCTTT	CASKGGPDTEAFF
NA	TRBV15	TRBD2	TRBJ2-5	TGTGCCACCAGCACCCGGACTAGCGACGAGACCCAGTACTTC	CATSTRTSDETQYF
once	TRBV2	NA	TRBJ1-1	TGTGCCAGCCCAATTCCACGCGGGGTAAACACTGAAGCTTTCTTT	CASPIPRGVNTEAFF
few	TRBV5-1	TRBD1	TRBJ2-1	TGCGCCAGCAGCCTGCCCCAGGGGGACCCCAATGAGCAGTTCTTC	CASSLPQGDPNEQFF
NA	TRBV28	TRBD1	TRBJ2-7	TGTGCCAGCAGTTTTGCCAGGACAGGGGGTTCCTACGAGCAGTACTTC	CASSFARTGGSYEQYF
NA	TRBV18	NA	TRBJ1-6	TGTGCCAGCTCACCAGACAGAAAAGAACCCCTCCACTTT	CASSPDRKEPLHF
NA	TRBV15	TRBD2	TRBJ2-3	TGTGCCACCAGCAGAGATCGGTTAGCGGGAACAGATACGCAGTATTTT	CATSRDRLAGTDTQYF
NA	TRBV7-9	TRBD2	TRBJ2-1	TGTGCCAGCAGCTTAGCTAGCGGGGGCCCAGATGAGCAGTTCTTC	CASSLASGGPDEQFF
NA	TRBV19	TRBD2	TRBJ2-2	TGTGCCAGTAGTATCGCTAGCGGTGGCACCGGGGAGCTGTTTTTT	CASSIASGGTGELFF
NA	TRBV5-4	NA	TRBJ2-7	TGTGCCAGCAGTGGGCCCTACGAGCAGTACTTC	CASSGPYEQYF
NA	TRBV7-6	NA	TRBJ2-3	TGTGCCAGCAGCCCCGAGTGGAGTCGAACAGATACGCAGTATTTT	CASSPEWSRTDTQYF
NA	TRBV6-2/TRBV6-3	NA	TRBJ2-7	TGTGCCAGCAGTTACCCCCCCGGACTTTCATACGAGCAGTACTTC	CASSYPPGLSYEQYF
many	TRBV7-3	TRBD1	TRBJ2-1	TGTGCCAGCGGTCGGGCAGGGGGTGACAATGAGCAGTTCTTC	CASGRAGGDNEQFF
NA	TRBV30	NA	TRBJ1-6	TGTGCCTGGAGGGTCGCAGGGGCAAGCTCCTATAATTCACCCCTCCACTTT	CAWRVAGASSYNSPLHF